Listed here are 2 T cell receptor beta chains from one sample, sequenced in a study of T cell responses to AZD1222 COVID-19 vaccine. The assay was immunoSEQ multiplex PCR, and TCRdb's table has in-frame clones only and misses some. The data contain 100,000 to 150,000 clones, less than 95% of them singletons. The source was peripheral blood, collected on day 0 of AZD1222 vaccination. These receptors originate from an adult in good health.

This clone was seen just once. The chain carries TRBV29-1 and TRBJ1-1, with TRBD1 matching 9 bases. CDR3 length: 13 residues. Trimming at V came to 6 bases and at J to 2 bases, leaving 4 bases not matched to a gene. The V gene's germline CDR1 is SQVTM and CDR2 ANQGSEA. The CDR3 DNA is TGCAGCGTATCACAGGGGGCTAACACTGAAGCTTTCTTT. Amino acid sequence: CSVSQGANTEAFF.

This chain links TRBV27 with TRBJ1-2, with D unresolved. Trimming removed 6 bases at V and 5 bases at J, with 10 bases between. The CDR3 consists of 12 residues. Germline V gene sequence: CDR1 MNHEY, CDR2 SMNVEV (reference sequence). CDR3: CASRQRPYGYTF. In nucleotides, the CDR3 is TGTGCCAGCAGACAGCGCCCGTATGGCTACACCTTC.